These 10 T cell receptor beta chains were sequenced from one sample in a study of cytomegalovirus exposure and HLA in healthy donors. It was with 60 Vbeta and 13 Jbeta primers that the PCR ran. Clones were sequenced by immunoSEQ multiplex PCR, and TCRdb holds only the in-frame ones, with some missing. Here the sample spans about 120,000 clones, less than 85% being singletons. Specimen: PBMCs. The receptors shown here come from a middle-aged woman in good health and CMV-seronegative.

Of note for this clone: Its ends do not fully match the called genes, so a read error is possible. This chain connects TRBV7-7 to TRBJ2-5, with 15 bases matching TRBD2. This CDR3 comprises 17 residues. Per the germline V gene, CDR1 is SSHAT and CDR2 is FNYEAQ (reference sequence). CDR3 region: CASSLGLGLAGGETQYF. For the CDR3, the DNA is TGTGCTAGCAGCTTAGGCTTGGGACTAGCGGGAGGAGAGACCCAGTACTTC. Looking up the rest from reference TRBV7-7 and TRBJ2-5 gives the full variable domain: GAGVSQSPRYKVTKRGQDVTLRCDPISSHATLYWYQQALGQGPEFLTYFNYEAQPDKSGLPSDRFSAERPEGSISTLTIQRTEQRDSAMYRCASSLGLGLAGGETQYFGPGTRLLVL.

This chain joins TRBV5-1 and TRBJ2-5; D perhaps matches TRBD1 (6 bases). The better agreement between TRBJ2-7 and the DNA end casts doubt on the J call. This CDR3 is 14 amino acids long. CDR1 SGHRS and CDR2 YFSETQ come from the germline V gene. The CDR3 DNA reads TGCGCCAGCAGCTTGGGACAGGTGAACAACGAGCAGTACTTC. This encodes CASSLGQVNNEQYF.

Remarks on this clone: Its ends do not fully match the called genes, so a read error is possible. The rearrangement uses TRBV7-7 and TRBJ2-3, with 10 nucleotides matching TRBD2. The CDR3 consists of 15 residues. Germline CDR1 and CDR2: SSHAT and FNYEAQ (reference sequence). The CDR3 nucleotides read TGTGCTAGCAGCTTAGCTAGCGGGGGAACAGATACGCAGTATTTT. Protein sequence: CASSLASGGTDTQYF.

V usage is TRBV9 and J usage is TRBJ2-5; TRBD1 agrees at 7 bases. The CDR3 totals 13 residues. Germline CDR1 reads SGDLS; CDR2 reads YYNGEE. The V and J ends lost 7 bases and 0 bases, in that order; junction bases with no gene match: 3. The CDR3 here is CASGDRDQETQYF. The CDR3 DNA follows: TGTGCCAGCGGAGACAGGGACCAAGAGACCCAGTACTTC.

This clone was detected only once. This rearrangement joins TRBV7-6 to TRBJ1-6, with a possible D match to TRBD1 (6 bases). CDR3 length equals 14 residues. Trimming pared 5 bases from V and 10 bases from J, leaving 15 bases between. Germline V gene sequence: CDR1 SGHVS, CDR2 FNYEAQ. The CDR3 reads CASSESAGDSPLHF. CDR3 in DNA: TGTGCCAGCAGCGAAAGCGCAGGGGACTCACCCCTCCACTTT.

DNA for the CDR3: TGTGCCAGCAGCCTCGCGGGGAACACCGGGGAGCTGTTTTTT. This translates into CASSLAGNTGELFF. The chain links TRBV27 to TRBJ2-2, with a tentative D call TRBD2 (5 bases). CDR3 length equals 14 residues. Germline V gene lookup returns CDR1 MNHEY and CDR2 SMNVEV (reference sequence). V lost 6 bases, J lost 1 base, and 9 bases lay in between.

The chain recombines TRBV2 with TRBJ1-2; TRBD1 agrees at 8 bases. CDR3 size: 13 residues. The germline V gene has CDR1 SNHLY and CDR2 FYNNEI. After removal of 4 bases from V and 6 bases from J, the junction contained 4 bases not matched to a gene. The CDR3 bases are TGTGCCAGCAGTGTGGGGACAGGAAATGGCTACACCTTC. It codes for CASSVGTGNGYTF.

The chain carries TRBV4-1 and TRBJ1-2; the match to TRBD1 covers 8 bases. Germline CDR1 and CDR2: MGHRA and YSYEKL. J lost 2 bases, V lost 5 bases, and 4 bases had no gene match. There are 14 residues in the CDR3. The CDR3 DNA reads TGCGCCAGCAGCAAAGCAGGGGGCAACTATGGCTACACCTTC. Amino acids: CASSKAGGNYGYTF.

This clone was observed a handful of times. This chain uses TRBV7-8 with TRBJ1-5; TRBD1 matches 7 bases. CDR1 and CDR2 from the germline V gene are SGHVS and FQNEAQ. This CDR3 is built from 16 residues. The trim removed 1 base at V and 6 bases at J, leaving 9 bases unmatched. The DNA for the CDR3 is TGTGCCAGCAGCTTAGAGGGGGCGGGGACGGGTCAGCCCCAGCATTTT. It is translated as CASSLEGAGTGQPQHF. Full variable domain (rest looked up from reference TRBV7-8 and TRBJ1-5): GAGVSQSPRYKVAKRGQDVALRCDPISGHVSLFWYQQALGQGPEFLTYFQNEAQLDKSGLPSDRFFAERPEGSVSTLKIQRTQQEDSAVYLCASSLEGAGTGQPQHFGDGTRLSIL.

This clone showed up just once. The chain couples TRBV27 to TRBJ2-7; 7 nucleotides agree with TRBD2. Per germline, CDR1 MNHEY and CDR2 SMNVEV (reference sequence). The CDR3 is made up of 14 amino acids. J gave up 2 bases and V 5 bases, and 6 bases lay outside the gene matches. The CDR3 nucleotides are TGTGCCAGCAGTCTCGGCGGGAGACCCTACGAGCAGTACTTC. Amino acids: CASSLGGRPYEQYF.